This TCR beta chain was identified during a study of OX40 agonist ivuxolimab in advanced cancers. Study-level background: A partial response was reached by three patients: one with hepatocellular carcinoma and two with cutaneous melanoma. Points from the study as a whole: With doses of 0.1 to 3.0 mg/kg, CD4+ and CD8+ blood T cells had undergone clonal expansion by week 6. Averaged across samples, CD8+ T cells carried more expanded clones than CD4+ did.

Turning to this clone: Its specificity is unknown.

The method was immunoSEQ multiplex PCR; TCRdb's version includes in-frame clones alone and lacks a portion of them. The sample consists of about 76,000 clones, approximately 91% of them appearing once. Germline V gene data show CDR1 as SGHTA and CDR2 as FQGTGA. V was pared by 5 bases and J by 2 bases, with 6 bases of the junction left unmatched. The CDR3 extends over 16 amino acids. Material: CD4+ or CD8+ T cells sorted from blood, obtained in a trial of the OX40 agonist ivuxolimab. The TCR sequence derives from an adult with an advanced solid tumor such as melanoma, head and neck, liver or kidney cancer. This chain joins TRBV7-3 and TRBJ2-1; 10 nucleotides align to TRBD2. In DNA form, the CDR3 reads TGTGCCAGCAGCCCGCTAGCGGGAGTGGCCTACAATGAGCAGTTCTTC. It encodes CASSPLAGVAYNEQFF.